The 25 T cell receptor beta chains below were found in one sample sequenced in a study of Ad26.COV2.S vaccination and SARS-CoV-2 variants listed by TCRdb under 2021. The library was obtained by the immunoSEQ multiplex PCR assay. Not all clones reach the TCRdb copy of this immuneACCESS table, which keeps in-frame sequences only. Checked studies attribute under half of the gap to unresolved V genes and leave the rest unexplained. This sample comprises some 350,000 clones, 92% of them detected only once. In total, the top ten clones hold under 5% of the sample. Reading the label with the study, this specimen's time point is: individuals recovered from natural SARS-CoV-2 infection. The specimen comprised peripheral blood, sampled after recovery from COVID-19. The receptors here all came from a human donor who had recovered from COVID-19.

The count of this clone is one. The chain combines TRBV6-5 with TRBJ2-3; D unclear. The CDR3 has 12 amino acids. Trimming removed 5 bases at V and 2 bases at J, with 5 bases between. CDR1 is MNHEY, CDR2 SVGAGI, per germline. CDR3 region: CASSPDTDTQYF. The CDR3 DNA follows: TGTGCCAGCAGTCCGGACACAGATACGCAGTATTTT.

The V call is TRBV25-1, the J call TRBJ2-5; either TRBD1 or TRBD2 may fit D (5 bases each). V lost 2 bases to trimming and J lost 4 bases, with 11 bases between them. In germline, CDR1 is MGHDK, CDR2 SYGVNS. This CDR3 is 14 amino acids long. In DNA form, the CDR3 reads TGTGCCAGCAGTGAAAGTGAGGGGCCAGAGACCCAGTACTTC. Its translation is CASSESEGPETQYF.

Here the CDR3 DNA reads TGTGCCAGCAGCTTATCGGCCGTCGGCACTGAAGCTTTCTTT. Amino acid sequence: CASSLSAVGTEAFF. The J gene is TRBJ1-1, the V gene TRBV5-6, with no clear D. The V end lost 2 bases, the J end lost 4 bases, and 12 bases lay between the germline ends. Looked up from germline, CDR1 is SGHDT and CDR2 is YYEEEE. The length of the CDR3 is 14 residues. The whole variable domain, remainder taken from reference TRBV5-6 and TRBJ1-1, is DAGVTQSPTHLIKTRGQQVTLRCSPKSGHDTVSWYQQALGQGPQFIFQYYEEEERQRGNFPDRFSGHQFPNYSSELNVNALLLGDSALYLCASSLSAVGTEAFFGQGTRLTVV.

V and J are TRBV15 and TRBJ1-2; perhaps TRBD1 as D (6 bases). The ends were cut back, 3 bases at V and 7 bases at J, with 21 bases in the middle. The CDR3 contains 16 residues. CDR1 and CDR2 (germline): LNHNV, YYDKDF (reference sequence). The CDR3 nucleotides are TGTGCCACCAGCAGCCGCGCCGGCGGGGGGCACGGTGGCTACACCTTC. Its translation is CATSSRAGGGHGGYTF.

The rearrangement joins TRBV7-7 to TRBJ2-2; 10 bases agree with TRBD2. V lost 3 bases, J lost 5 bases, and 9 bases stayed unmatched. Germline V gene data show CDR1 as SSHAT and CDR2 as FNYEAQ (reference sequence). There are 17 residues in the CDR3. CDR3 in amino acids: CASSLNVAGGRTGELFF. CDR3 in DNA: TGTGCCAGCAGCTTGAATGTAGCGGGGGGCAGAACCGGGGAGCTGTTTTTT.

V usage is TRBV11-2 and J usage is TRBJ2-5; 9 bases match TRBD2. Looked up from germline, CDR1 is SGHAT and CDR2 is FQNNGV. The CDR3 is 15 amino acids. The ends lost 3 bases at V and 5 bases at J; junction bases unmatched: 7. The CDR3 nucleotides read TGTGCCAGCAGCTTCGGGAGCGGGGGGACTGAGACCCAGTACTTC. This codes for CASSFGSGGTETQYF.

The rearrangement links TRBV11-2 to TRBJ2-7; 8 nucleotides agree with TRBD1. The CDR3 spans 15 residues. V was clipped by 6 bases and J by 2 bases; unmatched bases: 9. Germline loops: CDR1 SGHAT, CDR2 FQNNGV. CDR3 sequence: CASRRAGQGTYEQYF. DNA of the CDR3: TGTGCCAGCAGACGGGCCGGACAGGGAACCTACGAGCAGTACTTC. Full variable domain (outside the CDR3, taken from reference TRBV11-2 and TRBJ2-7): EAGVAQSPRYKIIEKRQSVAFWCNPISGHATLYWYQQILGQGPKLLIQFQNNGVVDDSQLPKDRFSAERLKGVDSTLKIQPAKLEDSAVYLCASRRAGQGTYEQYFGPGTRLTVT.

The chain uses TRBV7-2 and TRBJ2-3; D remains unclear. Germline CDR1 is SGHTA and CDR2 is FQGNSA. This CDR3 comprises 13 residues. V shed 1 base and J shed 5 bases, with 7 bases lying between them. CDR3 in amino acids: CASSLVFGDTQYF. The CDR3 DNA reads as TGTGCCAGCAGCTTAGTCTTTGGAGATACGCAGTATTTT.

The chain joins TRBV2 to TRBJ1-2; D is unclear. Trimming took 8 bases from V and 5 from J, leaving 6 bases between them. Germline CDR1 is SNHLY and CDR2 is FYNNEI. This CDR3 spans 10 amino acids. CDR3 in DNA: TGTGCCAGCGGAGAATATGGCTACACCTTC. Translation gives CASGEYGYTF.

The rearrangement links TRBV7-2 to TRBJ1-4; maybe TRBD1 (6 bases). The CDR3 runs to 15 residues. The V gene lost 2 bases and the J gene lost 7 bases, with 14 bases spanning the gap. Germline V CDR1 and CDR2: SGHTA, FQGNSA. CDR3 in DNA: TGTGCCAGCAGCTTAAACACAGGGTTGGGTGAAAAACTGTTTTTT. It yields the protein CASSLNTGLGEKLFF.

This sequence joins TRBV5-1 and TRBJ2-2; no firm D call. Trimming cost V 4 bases and J 0 bases, with 7 bases left between them. Germline CDR1 SGHRS, CDR2 YFSETQ. This CDR3 is 14 amino acids long. CDR3 amino acids: CASSRGPNTGELFF. The CDR3 region has the DNA TGCGCCAGCAGCCGTGGACCGAACACCGGGGAGCTGTTTTTT.

The chain is built from TRBV12-3 or TRBV12-4 and TRBJ2-3, with a possible D match to TRBD2 (6 bases). The CDR3 is 12 residues long. Trimming stripped 10 bases from V and 3 bases from J, with 11 bases between. CDR3 coding DNA: TGTGCCACCTGCGGGGTTACAGATACGCAGTATTTT. Its protein product is CATCGVTDTQYF.

The rearrangement joins TRBV18 to TRBJ2-7; D not resolved. With 2 bases removed from V and 2 bases from J, the gap between germline ends came to 22 bases. The V gene's germline CDR1 is KGHSH and CDR2 LQKENI. This CDR3 spans 18 amino acids. The CDR3, as DNA: TGTGCCAGCTCACCATCCGCCCGGCTGGACGGCAGGCCCTACGAGCAGTACTTC. Protein: CASSPSARLDGRPYEQYF.

The J gene is TRBJ2-3, the V gene TRBV10-3; D might be TRBD1 (7 bases). Germline CDR1 is ENHRY and CDR2 is SYGVKD. The CDR3 extends over 14 amino acids. With 7 bases removed from V and 0 bases from J, the gap between germline ends came to 11 bases. The CDR3 is CAITQGGSTDTQYF. CDR3 DNA sequence: TGTGCCATCACCCAGGGGGGTAGCACAGATACGCAGTATTTT.

V and J are TRBV3-1 (or the pseudogene TRBV3-2) and TRBJ1-1; no firm D call. V was cut by 3 bases and J by 4 bases, with 3 bases left in between. Per the germline V gene, CDR1 is LGHDT and CDR2 is YNNKEL (reference sequence). CDR3 length: 11 amino acids. The CDR3 sequence is CASSQTTEAFF. The CDR3 DNA follows: TGTGCCAGCAGCCAGACCACTGAAGCTTTCTTT.

The chain recombines TRBV18 with TRBJ1-3; D remains unclear. This CDR3 has 15 residues. V gave up 4 bases and J gave up 2 bases, with 12 bases separating them. Germline-derived CDR1 and CDR2 are KGHSH and LQKENI. In nucleotides, the CDR3 is TGTGCCAGCTCACTTAATCCCTCCGCTGGAAACACCATATATTTT. This translates into CASSLNPSAGNTIYF.

This chain links TRBV29-1 with TRBJ1-2; no reliable D call. The length of the CDR3 is 11 residues. Trimming removed 6 bases from V and 7 bases from J, with 12 bases in between. Germline loops: CDR1 SQVTM, CDR2 ANQGSEA. The CDR3 nucleotides read TGCAGCGTACTGGACTTTCTTGGCTACACCTTC. Its translation: CSVLDFLGYTF.

The chain employs TRBV5-4 and TRBJ2-7, with TRBD2 matching 8 bases. The CDR3 is made up of 16 amino acids. Germline CDR1 and CDR2: SGHNT and YYREEE (reference sequence). Trimming at V came to 3 bases and at J to 2 bases, leaving 10 bases not matched to a gene. CDR3 sequence (DNA): TGTGCCAGCAGCTCCCTCTACGGCGGGGGGACCTACGAGCAGTACTTC. It is translated as CASSSLYGGGTYEQYF. Full variable domain (rest looked up from reference TRBV5-4 and TRBJ2-7): ETGVTQSPTHLIKTRGQQVTLRCSSQSGHNTVSWYQQALGQGPQFIFQYYREEENGRGNFPPRFSGLQFPNYSSELNVNALELDDSALYLCASSSLYGGGTYEQYFGPGTRLTVT.

V is TRBV14 and J is TRBJ2-7; D ambiguous. Per the germline V gene, CDR1 is SGHDN and CDR2 is FVKESK. V shed 4 bases and J shed 6 bases, with 16 bases lying between them. The CDR3 is made up of 14 amino acids. The CDR3 bases are TGTGCCAGCAGCCCCAATTCGGTAGGGCGCGAGCAGTACTTC. Its protein is CASSPNSVGREQYF.

The gene calls are TRBV5-1 and TRBJ1-5, with 7 bases fitting TRBD1. V was clipped by 0 bases and J by 9 bases; unmatched bases: 15. This CDR3 is built from 17 residues. Germline V gives CDR1 SGHRS, CDR2 YFSETQ. CDR3 sequence: CASSLGHTGESKSPQHF. The CDR3 region has the DNA TGCGCCAGCAGCTTGGGGCACACAGGGGAGTCAAAATCGCCCCAGCATTTT.

V is TRBV6-4 and J is TRBJ1-5; the D gene is possibly TRBD1 (6 bases). Per the germline V gene, CDR1 is MRHNA and CDR2 is SNTAGT. The CDR3 runs 15 residues. V shed 3 bases and J shed 7 bases, with 16 bases lying between them. The CDR3 DNA reads as TGTGCCAGCAGTGATTCGTGGCACCAGGGGCAGCCCCAGCATTTT. This codes for CASSDSWHQGQPQHF.

The J gene is TRBJ1-4, the V gene TRBV7-6; D unresolved. The CDR3 sequence is 13 residues long. Trimming left V 2 bases short and J 8 bases short, with 9 bases between. In germline, CDR1 is SGHVS, CDR2 FNYEAQ. CDR3 sequence: CASSLFFGEKLFF. In DNA, the CDR3 is TGTGCCAGCAGCTTATTTTTTGGGGAAAAACTGTTTTTT.

The V and J genes are TRBV27 and TRBJ2-2, with D maybe TRBD1 (6 bases). V lost 3 bases and J 8 bases, leaving 19 bases between the germline ends. The length of the CDR3 is 16 residues. Germline CDR1 is MNHEY and CDR2 is SMNVEV (reference sequence). CDR3 amino acids: CASSFRGRVSKGELFF. As DNA, the CDR3 is TGTGCCAGCAGTTTCAGGGGCAGGGTGAGCAAAGGGGAGCTGTTTTTT.

V and J are TRBV4-1 and TRBJ1-1; D may be TRBD1 (5 bases). The ends were cut back, 0 bases at V and 3 bases at J, with 14 bases in the middle. The length of the CDR3 is 16 residues. CDR1 MGHRA and CDR2 YSYEKL come from the germline V gene. CDR3 sequence reads: CASSQDRRAGDTEAFF. CDR3 bases: TGCGCCAGCAGCCAAGACCGCAGGGCGGGGGACACTGAAGCTTTCTTT.

The rearrangement uses TRBV13 and TRBJ2-7; D might be TRBD2 (5 bases). The germline V gene encodes CDR1 PRHDT and CDR2 FYEKMQ (reference sequence). V lost 2 bases, J lost 3 bases, and 14 bases lay in between. The length of the CDR3 is 15 residues. CDR3 amino acids: CASSLYGSGNYEQYF. CDR3 bases: TGTGCCAGCAGCTTATATGGATCGGGGAACTACGAGCAGTACTTC.